This TCR beta chain was sequenced for a study of T cell repertoires in cytomegalovirus infection. Study context: From public TCR beta signatures came an indication of both CMV infection and matching HLA type.

This CDR3 is 13 amino acids long. V lost 6 bases, J lost 5 bases, and 14 bases lay in between. CDR1 is SGDLS, CDR2 YYNGEE, per germline. TCRdb re-called the reads with MiXCR, one entry per CDR3 protein. The sample holds about 900,000 distinct CDR3 sequences, about a third seen once. Study results and limitations: Pooled public TCR beta family frequency picked out CMV carriers with the relevant HLA. Predominance within the ex vivo response was attributable to HLA-C-restricted CMV-specific TCR beta clonotypes.

Points on this clonotype: What it recognizes is unknown.

Specimen: cultured CD8+ T cells from PBMCs, collected from culture after CMV antigen stimulation. This TCR was recovered from a human donor in good health (CMV status not recorded). Some clones in this sample may be carry-over from other donors' samples. V gene TRBV9 combines with J gene TRBJ1-1; possibly TRBD1 for D (5 bases). For the CDR3, the DNA is TGTGCCAGCACCAGTAAGGGGAGAACTGAAGCTTTCTTT. It encodes CASTSKGRTEAFF.